Detailed here is one TCR beta chain. The authors combined CD45RO+ cells with CCR7-negative CD45RA+ TemRA cells as CD8 memory. Clones were sequenced by immunoSEQ multiplex PCR, and TCRdb holds only the in-frame ones, with some missing. The profile shows 110,000 or so clones, approximately 70% of them singletons. These data originate in a study of shared clonotypes between healthy human individuals. Across the whole study: Two women and a few men aged 18 to 49 served as donors.

The source is a woman younger than 45 in good health. Sequencing input: memory CD8+ T cells sorted from blood. Subset reported: CD45RO+ cells pooled with CCR7-negative TemRA cells.

In nucleotides, the CDR3 is TGTGCCAGCAGTGAAGTATACAGCCTCATTAACTATGGCTACACCTTC. Its protein product is CASSEVYSLINYGYTF. The chain joins TRBV2 to TRBJ1-2; the D is unclear. The CDR3 totals 16 residues. Looked up from germline, CDR1 is SNHLY and CDR2 is FYNNEI. The V end was cut by 1 base, the J end by 1 base, with 13 bases between.